Shown below are 8 T cell receptor beta chains from a single sample sequenced in a study of blood T cells in healthy people across ages. Primers used in a second PCR of about 7 to 12 cycles were a sample-barcoded 5' primer and a J-beta primer mix. MiXCR, run by TCRdb on the 5' RACE reads, gives a single entry per CDR3 protein. The table lists 750,000 to 950,000 distinct CDR3 sequences, 20% to 30% of them singletons. The same sample was also used in a study of T cells of mothers and their children.

Sequencing input: blood. Receptors originate from a boy aged 5-17 years in good health.

This clonotype has just a few counts. The chain combines TRBV12-3 or TRBV12-4 with TRBJ2-7, with a tentative D call TRBD2 (6 bases). The CDR3 sequence is 14 residues long. V was pared by 0 bases and J by 3 bases, with 9 bases between. CDR3 amino acids: CASSLAVGGYEQYF. The CDR3 DNA reads as TGTGCCAGCAGTTTAGCCGTGGGGGGCTACGAGCAGTACTTC.

V gene TRBV12-3 or TRBV12-4 combines with J gene TRBJ1-5; D is unclear. Trimming shortened V by 6 bases and J by 9 bases, and 15 bases separated the two germline ends. The CDR3 is made up of 13 amino acids. CDR3 sequence reads: CASSPEGSRPQHF. The CDR3 bases are TGTGCCAGCAGCCCAGAAGGTAGTCGGCCCCAGCATTTT.

The J gene is TRBJ2-6, the V gene TRBV6-1; D is undetermined. CDR1 is MNHNS and CDR2 is SASEGT in the germline V gene. Trimming left V 6 bases short and J 0 bases short, with 9 bases between. CDR3 length equals 15 residues. The CDR3 region has the DNA TGTGCCAGCAGCATAACGAGCTCTGGGGCCAACGTCCTGACTTTC. As protein: CASSITSSGANVLTF.

The genes are TRBV9 and TRBJ2-3, with D perhaps being TRBD1 or TRBD2 (6 bases each). Germline V CDR1 and CDR2: SGDLS, YYNGEE. V was cut by 1 base and J by 6 bases, with 12 bases left in between. The CDR3 has 14 amino acids. CDR3 bases: TGTGCCAGCAGCGTAAGGGGGGAGGCGGATACGCAGTATTTT. Its translation is CASSVRGEADTQYF.

V and J are TRBV28 and TRBJ2-5; 13 bases map to TRBD2. The CDR3 is 15 residues long. The V gene's germline CDR1 is MDHEN and CDR2 SYDVKM. With V trimmed by 6 bases and J by 5 bases, 6 bases remained unmatched. CDR3 DNA sequence: TGTGCCAGCAGGAGCGGACTAGCGGGGGTGGAGACCCAGTACTTC. Translating it yields CASRSGLAGVETQYF.

The chain couples TRBV6-1 to TRBJ1-5; D ambiguous. This CDR3 contains 17 residues. Trimming removed 6 bases at V and 0 bases at J, with 18 bases between. From germline, CDR1 is MNHNS and CDR2 SASEGT. The chain's CDR3 is CASRPLRQAYSNQPQHF. As DNA, the CDR3 is TGTGCCAGCAGGCCCCTGAGGCAGGCCTATAGCAATCAGCCCCAGCATTTT.

This clonotype came up many times. The CDR3 region is CASSTRAGGETQYF. In DNA, the CDR3 is TGTGCCAGCAGTACCCGCGCTGGTGGAGAGACCCAGTACTTC. The chain couples TRBV6-2 or TRBV6-3 to TRBJ2-5; D not resolved. CDR3 size: 14 residues. V lost 5 bases, J lost 4 bases, and 14 bases lay in between. Germline values: CDR1 MNHEY, CDR2 SVGEGT.

The rearrangement links TRBV5-1 to TRBJ2-1, with D possibly matching TRBD1 (6 bases). V was cut by 5 bases and J by 5 bases, with 20 bases left in between. There are 16 residues in the CDR3. Germline values: CDR1 SGHRS, CDR2 YFSETQ. The CDR3 reads CASRLGRDKTNNEQFF. The CDR3 DNA reads as TGCGCCAGCAGACTGGGCCGGGACAAAACTAACAATGAGCAGTTCTTC. Looking up the rest from reference TRBV5-1 and TRBJ2-1 gives the full variable domain: KAGVTQTPRYLIKTRGQQVTLSCSPISGHRSVSWYQQTPGQGLQFLFEYFSETQRNKGNFPGRFSGRQFSNSRSEMNVSTLELGDSALYLCASRLGRDKTNNEQFFGPGTRLTVL.